The 9 T cell receptor beta chains reported below all come from one sample, sequenced in a study of CD8 T cells in ankylosing spondylitis. Study-level results: A motif in TCR beta, a set of several highly homologous variants, appeared characteristic of ankylosing spondylitis blood.

TCRdb used MiXCR to reprocess the 5' RACE reads, holding one entry per CDR3 protein. Of roughly 490,000 distinct CDR3 sequences listed, roughly 5% are singletons. These receptors' antigens are unknown. Source material: blood, either unsorted or a sorted T cell fraction (not recorded which). The receptors were gathered from a male donor with ankylosing spondylitis.

This sequence joins TRBV19 and TRBJ1-1, with D perhaps TRBD1 (6 bases). The V gene lost 3 bases and the J gene lost 11 bases, with 16 bases spanning the gap. Germline lookup yields CDR1 LNHDA and CDR2 SQIVND (reference sequence). The CDR3 consists of 13 residues. The DNA of the CDR3 is TGTGCCAGTAGTATTCGAAGGGGGAATCGGGCTTTCTTT. Translated: CASSIRRGNRAFF. The full variable domain, rest sourced from reference TRBV19 and TRBJ1-1, is DGGITQSPKYLFRKEGQNVTLSCEQNLNHDAMYWYRQDPGQGLRLIYYSQIVNDFQKGDIAEGYSVSREKKESFPLTVTSAQKNPTAFYLCASSIRRGNRAFFGQGTRLTVV.

In its sample, this clonotype was seen many times. V usage is TRBV5-1 and J usage is TRBJ2-2, with D hard to call. Per germline, CDR1 SGHRS and CDR2 YFSETQ. This CDR3 region has 17 residues. V shed 6 bases and J shed 0 bases, with 18 bases lying between them. The CDR3 DNA reads as TGCGCCAGCATTCCCCGGGCCTTAGGGTCGAACACCGGGGAGCTGTTTTTT. Protein sequence: CASIPRALGSNTGELFF.

This clonotype has ten or more counts. The gene calls are TRBV12-3 or TRBV12-4 and TRBJ2-1; tentatively, D is TRBD1 (6 bases). Trimming took off 5 bases at V and 7 bases at J, with 15 bases between the two ends. This CDR3 spans 14 amino acids. The DNA of the CDR3 is TGTGCCAGCAGTCGGCACCCCCAGGGGAATGAGCAGTTCTTC. Protein: CASSRHPQGNEQFF.

This clonotype was found many times. The chain is built from TRBV6-5 and TRBJ1-2, with TRBD1 matching over 9 bases. Germline CDR1 and CDR2: MNHEY and SVGAGI. CDR3 length: 14 residues. V shed 0 bases and J 10 bases; nucleotides not matched to a gene: 6. In DNA, the CDR3 is TGTGCCAGCAGTTACTCCGGGACAGGGAATGCCTACACCTTC. It yields the protein CASSYSGTGNAYTF.

This clonotype was seen at least ten times. The genes are TRBV5-1 and TRBJ2-2; D is ambiguous. This CDR3 region has 12 residues. Germline lookup yields CDR1 SGHRS and CDR2 YFSETQ. Trimming pared 7 bases from V and 3 bases from J, leaving 7 bases between. The DNA for the CDR3 is TGCGCCAGCGGGCCCGACACCGGGGAGCTGTTTTTT. Protein product: CASGPDTGELFF.

The table lists this clonotype with many counts. The J gene is TRBJ2-1, the V gene TRBV12-3 or TRBV12-4; 8 bases are shared with TRBD1. This CDR3 is built from 15 residues. J was trimmed by 7 bases and V by 5 bases; bases with no gene match: 10. The CDR3 coding sequence is TGTGCCAGCAGTGCTCAGGGGGCGGTTAAAAATGAGCAGTTCTTC. Translation: CASSAQGAVKNEQFF.

This chain links TRBV21-1 with TRBJ2-7; the table assigns TRBD1, which was not confirmed against the DNA. TRBV21-1 is a listed pseudogene. This CDR3 comprises 13 residues. DNA for the CDR3: TGTGCCAGCAGACCTACCCCTTACTACGAGCAGTACTTC. Amino acids: CASRPTPYYEQYF.

This clonotype occurred many times. The chain carries TRBV11-2 and TRBJ2-2, with D possibly TRBD2 on 5 matching bases. Trimming stripped 5 bases from V and 2 bases from J, with 12 bases between. In germline, CDR1 is SGHAT, CDR2 FQNNGV. The CDR3 is 15 amino acids. CDR3 nucleotides: TGTGCCAGCAGCCGAGGGCGGACTAACACCGGGGAGCTGTTTTTT. It is translated as CASSRGRTNTGELFF.

This clonotype was recorded many times. V gene TRBV29-1 combines with J gene TRBJ1-1; tentative D call: TRBD1 (6 bases). The V gene lost 3 bases and the J gene lost 1 base, with 18 bases spanning the gap. This CDR3 has 16 residues. Germline assignment: CDR1 SQVTM and CDR2 ANQGSEA. CDR3 protein: CSVDTLGTGRNTEAFF. The CDR3 DNA follows: TGCAGCGTTGACACGTTGGGAACAGGGAGGAACACTGAAGCTTTCTTT.